This TCR beta chain appears in the sequencing data of a study of early T cells in non-severe SARS-CoV-2 infection. Study at large: Sequencing targeted bulk RNA from unsorted whole blood, leaving chains unpaired.

This clonotype was detected only a few times. Germline V gene sequence: CDR1 SGHTA, CDR2 FQGTGA. Deletions cut 5 bases from V and 2 bases from J, with 9 bases between. The CDR3 has 14 residues. cDNA molecules, individually, were tagged with unique molecular identifiers. TCRdb recomputed calls from the 5' RACE reads with MiXCR, one row per CDR3 protein. Among about 77,000 distinct CDR3 sequences listed, about a sixth were seen once. The origin of this receptor is an adult who was a healthcare worker with PCR-confirmed SARS-CoV-2 infection or an uninfected control (not recorded which). This rearrangement joins TRBV7-3 to TRBJ2-2; D remains unclear. Input material: whole blood. In nucleotides, the CDR3 is TGTGCCAGCAGCCAAATATTTAACACCGGGGAGCTGTTTTTT. It codes for CASSQIFNTGELFF.